These 5 T cell receptor beta chains were all obtained from the same sample, sequenced in a study of T-cell memory formation after mild COVID-19. MiXCR, applied by TCRdb to the 5' RACE reads, yields one record per CDR3 protein. The profile shows around 320,000 distinct CDR3 sequences, 19% of them singletons. Material for sequencing was PBMCs or a T cell subset sorted from them (not recorded which). The receptors stem from a man between 18 and 29 years old who had mild COVID-19 (a few samples of this study predate the infection). Cell type and time point are not known.

V and J are TRBV3-1 and TRBJ1-1; unclear D gene. The germline gives CDR1 LGHDT, CDR2 YNNKEL (reference sequence). Trimming took off 1 base at V and 10 bases at J, with 16 bases between the two ends. This CDR3 comprises 14 residues. The CDR3: CASSQAPGSHGAFF. The CDR3 DNA reads TGTGCCAGCAGCCAAGCCCCGGGTAGCCACGGAGCTTTCTTT.

CDR3 nucleotides: TGTGCCAGCAGCCAACTGCAGCGGGGGAACACCGGGGAGCTGTTTTTT. As protein: CASSQLQRGNTGELFF. The chain recombines TRBV6-5 with TRBJ2-2; 7 nucleotides align to TRBD2. CDR1 and CDR2 from the germline V gene are MNHEY and SVGAGI. Trimming cost V 6 bases and J 1 base; bases outside gene matches: 8. There are 16 residues in the CDR3.

J is TRBJ1-1 and V is TRBV3-1; D unresolved. CDR3 length: 12 amino acids. The germline CDR1 and CDR2 sequences are LGHDT and YNNKEL (reference sequence). The V end lost 2 bases, the J end lost 7 bases, and 8 bases lay between the germline ends. This CDR3 is CASSQHRYEAFF. Written as DNA, the CDR3 is TGTGCCAGCAGCCAACATCGGTATGAAGCTTTCTTT.

The V gene is TRBV5-1, the J gene TRBJ2-7; the D gene is possibly TRBD1 (5 bases). The CDR3 totals 15 residues. The V gene's germline CDR1 is SGHRS and CDR2 YFSETQ. V shed 0 bases and J shed 2 bases, with 12 bases lying between them. The DNA of the CDR3 is TGCGCCAGCAGCTTGGATGGACACACTACCTACGAGCAGTACTTC. This sequence encodes CASSLDGHTTYEQYF.

The chain employs TRBV20-1 and TRBJ1-4, with no clear D. The CDR3 has 15 residues. The V end was cut by 5 bases, the J end by 3 bases, with 16 bases between. Per the germline V gene, CDR1 is DFQATT and CDR2 is SNEGSKA (reference sequence). CDR3 coding DNA: TGCAGTGCTCCCACCCACAGCGTATCTAATGAAAAACTGTTTTTT. Amino acids: CSAPTHSVSNEKLFF.